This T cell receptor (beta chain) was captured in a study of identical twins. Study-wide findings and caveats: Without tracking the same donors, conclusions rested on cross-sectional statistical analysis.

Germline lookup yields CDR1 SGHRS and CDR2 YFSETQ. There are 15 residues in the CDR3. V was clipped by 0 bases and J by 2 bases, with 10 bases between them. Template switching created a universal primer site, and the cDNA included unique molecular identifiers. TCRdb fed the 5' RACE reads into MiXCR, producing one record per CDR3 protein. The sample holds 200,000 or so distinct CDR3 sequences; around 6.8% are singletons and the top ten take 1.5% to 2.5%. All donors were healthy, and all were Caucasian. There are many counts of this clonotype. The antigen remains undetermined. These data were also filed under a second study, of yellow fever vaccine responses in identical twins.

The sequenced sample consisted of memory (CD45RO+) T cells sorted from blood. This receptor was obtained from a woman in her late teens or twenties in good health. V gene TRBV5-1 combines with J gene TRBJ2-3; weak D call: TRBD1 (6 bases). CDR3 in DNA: TGCGCCAGCAGCTTGGAGGGGGTGGCCACAGATACGCAGTATTTT. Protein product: CASSLEGVATDTQYF.